This T cell receptor (beta chain) stems from a study of shared clonotypes between healthy human individuals (dated by TCRdb to the early 2020s). In the study overall: The cohort comprised two women and a few men aged 18 to 49 years. For each donor, three plates each were used for CD4 naive and CD4 memory, two plates were used for CD8 naive, and one plate was used for CD8 memory. Blood TCR repertoires of five healthy adults were deeply sequenced to estimate repertoire size and the extent of clonotype sharing between individuals. Different laboratories and diverse techniques were used to prepare libraries and sequence TCR repertoires, to increase sequencing depth and limit assay-specific biases. Between about 0.94 and 8.9 billion PBMCs per donor were obtained by leukapheresis. Broader findings and caveats from the paper: Pairwise subsampling led to the expectation that sequencing depth would affect the degree of clonotype sharing among donors. Sharing across a handful of donors was observed for approximately 5% of naive CD4, about 3.2% of naive CD8, around 2.5% of memory CD4, and around 0.44% of memory CD8 clonotypes. Sampling was restricted to blood, and TCR repertoires in tissues likely differ from the TCR repertoires found in blood. Estimated clonotype richness was generally larger for naive than for memory subsets. Because the study included only a small number of donors, the genetic and exposure-history diversity represented was limited. Rarefaction of sorted-subset datasets indicated incomplete sequencing despite the large sequencing depth. Clonotypes shared by all four sorted-subset donors showed higher generation probabilities than non-shared clonotypes.

From V the trimming removes 5 bases and from J it removes 8 bases, while the gene matches leave 13 bases of the junction unaccounted for. For CDR1 and CDR2, the germline V gene lists SGHRS and YFSETQ. Including the terminal cysteine and phenylalanine, the CDR3 comprises 16 residues. Only the CDR3 portion is preserved as DNA: 48 bases, with reading frame beginning at the first base. The donors were healthy, HIV-negative adults who had no recently reported acute infections or vaccinations. Every donor was a Caucasian adult living in Nashville, Tennessee, USA. Magnetic negative selection was used to enrich CD4+ T cells, after which naive cells were positively selected on CD45RA and the negative fraction became the memory subset. Blood was obtained by leukapheresis, after which PBMCs were separated by Ficoll-Histopaque density gradient centrifugation and cryopreserved in liquid nitrogen vapor phase. Analytical flow cytometry was used to check the purity and quantity of every magnetically sorted T cell population. Each sorted fraction had its genomic DNA isolated and then quantified by UV absorbance on a Nanodrop 2000c.

As for this clone: Its antigen is currently not known. Base qualities are not at hand, and no much larger clone is one base apart.

Using the deep immunoSEQ assay, multiplex PCR amplified TCR CDR3 regions from genomic DNA. Extracted genomic DNA from each cell subset was spread evenly across all wells of several immunoSEQ 96-well plates, with each plate serving as a replicate. For sorted subsets, 200 ng of genomic DNA, equivalent to 25,000 to 35,000 T cell genomes, went into each replicate PCR. Purified libraries were quantified with a Qubit 3.0 fluorometer, sized on a Bioanalyzer 2100, and re-quantified with the KAPA Library Quantification kit. Every immunoSEQ 96-well plate was sequenced on a separate single-read 150-cycle Illumina NextSeq 550 flow cell. Per the source publication's procedure: Because only junctional sequences without quality scores were contained in the immunoSEQ output, filtering matching that applied to full-length reads could not be performed. Sequences were annotated with PyIR, a Python wrapper for IgBLAST v1.9, and V/J genes and CDR3 were assigned using IMGT germline references. Reads were filtered out if the reads had weak V/J assignments (E-value above 1e-6), no CDR3, stop codons, out-of-frame junctions, or ambiguous translated residues. V3J clonotypes were defined as sequences sharing the same inferred V gene, J gene, and CDR3 amino acid sequence. Percentage overlap between repertoires was calculated by dividing the number of shared unique clonotypes by the size of the smaller repertoire. Repertoire richness was assessed with RTK rarefaction, the Chao1 estimator, and Recon v2.1 estimates of unobserved clonotypes. Generation probabilities were computed with OLGA for all TCRbeta clonotypes obtained by the gDNA method from several donors. TCRdb provides this immuneACCESS table in a form limited to in-frame rearrangements. Some clones are lacking; in checked studies, under half of them reflect an unresolved V gene, and why the rest are absent is not known. V and J calls and clone size are given by that table; D and trimming were obtained from the DNA. The sample data list about 2.5 million clones, and just under 95% of these were observed just once. 0.37% of the sample lies in the top ten.

This receptor was obtained from a young man in good health. Some clones in this sample may be carry-over from other donors' samples. Sequenced input: naive CD4+ T cells from PBMCs. The label giving this sample's cell subset or site can be read as: CD45RA+ positively selected. The chain joins TRBV5-1 to TRBJ1-4, with 9 bases aligning to TRBD1. The nucleotide sequence reads TGCGCCAGCAGACAGCGGGACAGGGATGAAGGCGAAAAACTGTTTTTT. This is translated as CASRQRDRDEGEKLFF.